This T cell receptor beta chain is from a study of T cells in Graves' hyperthyroidism and ophthalmopathy. Findings and limits, study-wide: The authors' 13 V-J model separated ophthalmopathy from stable hyperthyroidism.

Used for diagnoses were clinical symptoms, serum thyroxine and TRAb, thyroid ultrasound and orbital computed tomography. This clonotype showed up many times. What it recognizes is unknown. Amplification of TCR beta CDR3 regions was performed using RNA transcripts as template. The TCR CDR3 was amplified in a first-round RT-PCR using the HTBI primer set. MiXCR, applied by TCRdb to the multiplex PCR reads, yields one record per CDR3 protein. The sample carries roughly 650,000 distinct CDR3 sequences, more than 15% recorded once. The V gene lost 3 bases and the J gene lost 2 bases, with 10 bases spanning the gap. The CDR3 is made up of 14 amino acids.

Input material: blood. J is TRBJ1-2 and V is TRBV12-3 or TRBV12-4; D gene uncertain. This receptor was taken from a woman between 40 and 55 years old with Graves' ophthalmopathy. The CDR3 spells CASSFGGSNYGYTF. The CDR3, as DNA: TGTGCCAGCAGTTTTGGTGGATCAAACTATGGCTACACCTTC.